The T cell receptor beta chain described here comes from a study of cytomegalovirus exposure and HLA in healthy donors. PCR amplification relied on 60 Vbeta primers (plus 13 Jbeta primers). Assay: immunoSEQ multiplex PCR; the TCRdb copy retains only in-frame clones and omits some. The table includes about 40,000 clones, 50% detected once. Overall study findings and caveats: Beyond CMV serostatus, there was no information to go on about immune exposure.

Looked up from germline, CDR1 is SNHLY and CDR2 is FYNNEI. The J segment lost 0 bases and the V segment lost 6 bases, leaving 5 bases of the junction unmatched. The CDR3 is made up of 16 amino acids. Of note for this clone: Its specificity is unknown.

The sample was PBMCs. The receptor comes from a human donor in good health. This chain uses TRBV2 with TRBJ2-3; 11 nucleotides match TRBD1. The CDR3 protein is CASRPGQGASTDTQYF. CDR3 DNA sequence: TGTGCCAGCAGGCCCGGACAGGGGGCGAGCACAGATACGCAGTATTTT. The complete variable domain, with remaining parts taken from reference TRBV2 and TRBJ2-3, reads EPEVTQTPSHQVTQMGQEVILRCVPISNHLYFYWYRQILGQKVEFLVSFYNNEISEKSEIFDDQFSVERPDGSNFTLKIRSTKLEDSAMYFCASRPGQGASTDTQYFGPGTRLTVL.